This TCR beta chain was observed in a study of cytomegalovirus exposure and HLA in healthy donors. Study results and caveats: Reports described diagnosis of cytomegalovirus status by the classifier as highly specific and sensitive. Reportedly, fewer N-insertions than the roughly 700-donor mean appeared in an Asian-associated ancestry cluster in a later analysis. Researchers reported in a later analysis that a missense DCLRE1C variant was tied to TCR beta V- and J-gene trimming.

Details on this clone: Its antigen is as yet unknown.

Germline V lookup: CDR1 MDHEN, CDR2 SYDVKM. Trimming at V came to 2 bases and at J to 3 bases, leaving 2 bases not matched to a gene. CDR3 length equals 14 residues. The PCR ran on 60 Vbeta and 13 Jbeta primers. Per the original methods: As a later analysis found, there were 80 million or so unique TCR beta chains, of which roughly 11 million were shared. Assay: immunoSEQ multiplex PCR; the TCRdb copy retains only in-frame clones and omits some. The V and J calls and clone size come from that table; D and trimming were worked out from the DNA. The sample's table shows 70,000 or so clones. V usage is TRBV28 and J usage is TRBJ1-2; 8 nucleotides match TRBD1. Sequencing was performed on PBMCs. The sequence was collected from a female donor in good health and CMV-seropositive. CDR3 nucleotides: TGTGCCAGCAGTTTACAGGGGGCGGACTATGGCTACACCTTC. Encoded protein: CASSLQGADYGYTF.